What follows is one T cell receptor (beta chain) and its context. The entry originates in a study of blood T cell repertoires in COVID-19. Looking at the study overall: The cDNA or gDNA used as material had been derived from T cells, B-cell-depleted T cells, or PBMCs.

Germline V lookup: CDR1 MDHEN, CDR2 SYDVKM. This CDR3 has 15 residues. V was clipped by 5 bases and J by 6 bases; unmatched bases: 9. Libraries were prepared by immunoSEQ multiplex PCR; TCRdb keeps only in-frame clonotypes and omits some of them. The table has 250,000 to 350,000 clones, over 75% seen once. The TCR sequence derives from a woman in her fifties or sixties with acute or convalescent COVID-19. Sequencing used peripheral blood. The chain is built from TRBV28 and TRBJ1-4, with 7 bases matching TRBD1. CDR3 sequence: CASSPSGTVDEKLFF. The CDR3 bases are TGTGCCAGCAGTCCATCCGGGACAGTGGATGAAAAACTGTTTTTT.